This T cell receptor (beta chain) was captured in a study of T cells in localized non-small cell lung cancer. V lost 6 bases and J 8 bases, leaving 13 bases between the germline ends. Germline V CDR1 and CDR2: DFQATT, SNEGSKA (reference sequence). The CDR3 totals 11 residues. Sequenced by immunoSEQ multiplex PCR; TCRdb stores in-frame clones only, minus some. The sample shows about 43,000 clones, roughly 91% of them seen only once. The chain is built from TRBV20-1 and TRBJ1-2; D is ambiguous. The receptor comes from a woman aged 35-75 years with stage II lung adenocarcinoma. Specimen: PBMCs, collected before any cancer treatment. CDR3 sequence (DNA): TGCAGTGCCCCCCTACTTACGGGCTACACCTTC. Translated: CSAPLLTGYTF.